These 4 T cell receptor beta chains came from one sample sequenced in a study of cytomegalovirus exposure and HLA in healthy donors. The primer mix had 60 Vbeta and 13 Jbeta primers. The data were produced by immunoSEQ multiplex PCR, yet TCRdb's version contains in-frame clones alone and is incomplete. The sample lists about 180,000 clones, about 80% occurring once. Sequencing was performed on PBMCs. The source is a woman aged 25-40 years in good health and CMV-seronegative.

The gene calls are TRBV19 and TRBJ2-2, with D unclear. CDR1 is LNHDA, CDR2 SQIVND, per germline (reference sequence). The CDR3 covers 13 residues. Trimming left V 7 bases short and J 4 bases short, with 10 bases between. This chain's CDR3 is CASIVSSTGELFF. CDR3 in DNA: TGTGCCAGTATCGTGTCGAGCACCGGGGAGCTGTTTTTT.

The CDR3 bases are TGTGCCAGCAGTGATCGGTTCTTC. This translates into CASSDRFF. The J gene is TRBJ2-1, the V gene TRBV6-1; D unclear. The CDR3 has 8 amino acids. The germline CDR1 and CDR2 sequences are MNHNS and SASEGT. Trimming stripped 3 bases from V and 15 bases from J, with 3 bases between.

The chain joins TRBV5-1 to TRBJ1-1; 9 nucleotides align to TRBD1. V lost 4 bases and J lost 2; bases outside the gene matches: 6. Germline-derived CDR1 and CDR2 are SGHRS and YFSETQ. The CDR3 has 15 residues. The CDR3 coding sequence is TGCGCCAGCAGCAGGACAGGGGATATCAACACTGAAGCTTTCTTT. It translates to CASSRTGDINTEAFF. Combining the CDR3 with reference TRBV5-1 and TRBJ1-1 gives the whole variable domain KAGVTQTPRYLIKTRGQQVTLSCSPISGHRSVSWYQQTPGQGLQFLFEYFSETQRNKGNFPGRFSGRQFSNSRSEMNVSTLELGDSALYLCASSRTGDINTEAFFGQGTRLTVV.

The chain links TRBV5-1 to TRBJ1-4, with a possible D match to TRBD1 (5 bases). This CDR3 is 14 amino acids long. Trimming removed 4 bases from V and 7 bases from J, with 14 bases in between. CDR1 and CDR2 (germline): SGHRS, YFSETQ. The CDR3 reads CASSVDREIEKLFF. As DNA, the CDR3 is TGCGCCAGCAGCGTTGACAGAGAAATTGAAAAACTGTTTTTT.